The 9 T cell receptor beta chains below all came from one sample that was sequenced in a study of regulatory T cells in long-lasting Graves disease. Time point meaning: persistent/refractory GD, antithyroid drugs over 5 years with positive TRAb. PBMC-extracted RNA yielded the TCR library. Construction of the TCR beta libraries employed iRepertoire HTBI primers in conjunction with Arm-PCR of CDR3 regions. TCRdb re-analysed the multiplex PCR reads in MiXCR, keeping a single row per CDR3 protein. The sample consists of 310,000 or so distinct CDR3 sequences, around 20% of them appearing once. Sequenced here: peripheral blood mononuclear cells (PBMCs), sampled when the disease was refractory, from a patient treated with antithyroid drugs. The source is a female donor with Graves disease.

V and J are TRBV7-9 and TRBJ1-5; no clear D. Germline V lookup: CDR1 SEHNR, CDR2 FQNEAQ (reference sequence). Between the trimmed V and J ends, which lost 4 bases and 5 bases, there was a span of 9 bases. The CDR3 is 13 residues long. The DNA of the CDR3 is TGTGCCAGCAGCTGGACCGGAGATCAGCCCCAGCATTTT. Protein product: CASSWTGDQPQHF.

This clonotype was picked up many times. The chain couples TRBV29-1 to TRBJ1-2; possibly TRBD1 for D (6 bases). CDR1 is SQVTM, CDR2 ANQGSEA, per germline. This CDR3 is built from 13 residues. Trimming removed 3 bases from V and 4 bases from J, with 12 bases in between. The chain's CDR3 is CSVDGGRGYGYTF. CDR3 nucleotides: TGCAGCGTTGACGGGGGCCGTGGCTATGGCTACACCTTC. Full variable domain (missing parts from reference TRBV29-1 and TRBJ1-2): SAVISQKPSRDICQRGTSLTIQCQVDSQVTMMFWYRQQPGQSLTLIATANQGSEATYESGFVIDKFPISRPNLTFSTLTVSNMSPEDSSIYLCSVDGGRGYGYTFGSGTRLTVV.

This clonotype was counted many times. The J gene is TRBJ2-7, the V gene TRBV6-9; TRBD1 aligns across 12 bases. With 7 bases clipped from V and 3 bases from J, the junction kept 13 bases outside the gene matches. The CDR3 loop spans 17 amino acids. Per germline, CDR1 MNHGY and CDR2 SVAAGI. The CDR3 DNA is TGTGCCAGCACTTACTCATCCGGGACAGGGGGCTACTACGAGCAGTACTTC. It is translated as CASTYSSGTGGYYEQYF.

This rearrangement joins TRBV10-3 to TRBJ2-2; D could derive from TRBD1 or TRBD2 (5 bases each). Germline CDR1 and CDR2: ENHRY and SYGVKD. CDR3 length: 16 residues. Trimming stripped 3 bases from V and 3 bases from J, with 14 bases between. The CDR3 DNA reads TGTGCCATCAGTGAAGGCGGCCAGGGAGACACCGGGGAGCTGTTTTTT. It specifies CAISEGGQGDTGELFF.

The chain links TRBV15 to TRBJ2-4; 11 bases are shared with TRBD2. V shed 3 bases and J 0 bases; nucleotides not matched to a gene: 10. CDR1 and CDR2 from the germline V gene are LNHNV and YYDKDF (reference sequence). This CDR3 contains 19 residues. The DNA for the CDR3 is TGTGCCACCAGCAGGCCGCCTAGCGGGGGGCCGGTAGCCAAAAACATTCAGTACTTC. Its translation is CATSRPPSGGPVAKNIQYF.

The rearrangement links TRBV10-3 to TRBJ2-7; D remains ambiguous. Germline V lookup: CDR1 ENHRY, CDR2 SYGVKD. Trimming took 6 bases from V and 5 from J, leaving 17 bases between them. This CDR3 is 14 amino acids long. The CDR3 DNA reads TGTGCCATCAGCTCCGGACCCGTACTCGACGAGCAGTACTTC. Translating gives CAISSGPVLDEQYF.

This clonotype was found many times. The chain joins TRBV28 to TRBJ2-4; TRBD2 matches at 7 bases. CDR3 size: 16 residues. V was pared by 4 bases and J by 0 bases, with 6 bases of the junction left unmatched. Germline lookup yields CDR1 MDHEN and CDR2 SYDVKM. The chain's CDR3 is CASSWWGGVAKNIQYF. CDR3 sequence (DNA): TGTGCCAGCAGTTGGTGGGGGGGTGTAGCCAAAAACATTCAGTACTTC.

The J gene is TRBJ2-3, the V gene TRBV7-2, with TRBD2 identical over 11 bases. This CDR3 contains 15 residues. V lost 2 bases to trimming and J lost 5 bases; unmatched junction nucleotides: 3. Germline assignment: CDR1 SGHTA and CDR2 FQGNSA. The CDR3 loop is CASSLSGLAGDTQYF. In DNA form, the CDR3 reads TGTGCCAGCAGCTTATCCGGACTAGCGGGAGATACGCAGTATTTT.

For this clonotype: A read error is likely, as this CDR3 ends without the conserved phenylalanine or tryptophan. J is TRBJ2-4 and V is TRBV7-2, with D possibly matching TRBD1 (6 bases). V lost 4 bases and J lost 4, with 14 bases in between. The CDR3 covers 15 residues. Per the germline V gene, CDR1 is SGHTA and CDR2 is FQGNSA. The CDR3 spells CASSSTLQGKNIQYL. For the CDR3, the DNA is TGTGCCAGCAGCTCTACCCTTCAGGGGAAAAACATTCAGTACCTC.